Given below is one TCR beta chain in context. This table comes from immunoSEQ multiplex PCR, and its TCRdb copy is limited to in-frame clones, with some not included. This table holds fewer than 250,000 clones, around 82% found once. This sample is drawn from a study of blood T cell repertoires in COVID-19. The CDR3 has 14 amino acids. V shed 8 bases and J 4 bases; nucleotides not matched to a gene: 8. Germline V gene data show CDR1 as SGHTA and CDR2 as FQGNSA. The chain carries TRBV7-2 and TRBJ2-4; TRBD1 matches 7 bases. The sequencing input was PBMCs or T cells enriched from blood (not recorded which). The clonotype comes from a woman in her thirties or forties who had been exposed to COVID-19. This CDR3 reads CASGAGTAKNIQYF. For the CDR3, the DNA is TGTGCCAGCGGAGCCGGGACAGCTAAAAACATTCAGTACTTC.